Shown below are 29 T cell receptor beta chains from a single sample sequenced in a study of beta chain features in type 1 diabetes. All of the isolated RNA was reverse transcribed, so expressed TCRB transcripts were sequenced. The table came from immunoSEQ multiplex PCR; TCRdb's copy has only in-frame clones and leaves some out. The sample holds 300,000 to 400,000 clones, roughly 12% seen once. Sample: naive CD4+ T cells from blood. The receptors stem from a man aged 18 to 30 in good health.

There are a few counts of this clone. This rearrangement joins TRBV27 to TRBJ2-5; the D gene is possibly TRBD2 (5 bases). Germline CDR1 and CDR2: MNHEY and SMNVEV (reference sequence). The V and J ends lost 6 bases and 3 bases respectively, with 11 bases between them. This CDR3 is built from 13 residues. DNA for the CDR3: TGTGCCAGCAGCAAAAGGCGGGAAGAGACCCAGTACTTC. Residues: CASSKRREETQYF.

This clone was detected a few times. The chain combines TRBV4-1 with TRBJ2-1; 12 positions agree with TRBD2. The V and J ends lost 4 bases and 6 bases, in that order; junction bases with no gene match: 4. Germline V lookup: CDR1 MGHRA, CDR2 YSYEKL. The CDR3 contains 15 residues. In DNA, the CDR3 is TGCGCCAGCAGCCTCCGGACTAGCGGGATCAATGAGCAGTTCTTC. Translating it yields CASSLRTSGINEQFF.

This clone came up a few times. The chain employs TRBV19 and TRBJ2-2, with D possibly being TRBD2 (6 bases). The germline gives CDR1 LNHDA, CDR2 SQIVND (reference sequence). The CDR3 has 16 amino acids. The V end lost 8 bases, the J end lost 1 base, and 17 bases lay between the germline ends. CDR3 DNA: TGTGCCAGTGGACTACAAAGGGGTAGGAACACCGGGGAGCTGTTTTTT. Translating gives CASGLQRGRNTGELFF.

The V and J genes are TRBV7-6 and TRBJ1-1, with 8 positions matching TRBD1. The length of the CDR3 is 14 residues. With V trimmed by 5 bases and J by 4 bases, 6 bases remained unmatched. Germline V gene data show CDR1 as SGHVS and CDR2 as FNYEAQ. CDR3 DNA: TGTGCCAGCAGCCCGAGGACAGGGCGCACTGAAGCTTTCTTT. Translated: CASSPRTGRTEAFF.

The chain couples TRBV4-2 to TRBJ1-2; a possible D gene is TRBD1 (6 bases). Looked up from germline, CDR1 is LGHNA and CDR2 is YNFKEQ. V was shortened by 1 base and J by 2 bases, with 14 bases between the two germline ends. The CDR3 is 16 amino acids. CDR3 sequence (DNA): TGTGCCAGCAGCCAAGGCGGGGGCCGCGCGAACTATGGCTACACCTTC. Protein product: CASSQGGGRANYGYTF.

This clone has a handful of counts. The chain links TRBV29-1 to TRBJ2-2, with D maybe TRBD1 (5 bases). The V and J ends lost 2 bases and 5 bases respectively, with 9 bases between them. The CDR3 covers 13 residues. The germline V gene encodes CDR1 SQVTM and CDR2 ANQGSEA. CDR3 residues: CSVEFTGTGELFF. The CDR3 nucleotides read TGCAGCGTTGAATTTACAGGAACCGGGGAGCTGTTTTTT.

This clone showed up just a few times. This chain connects TRBV28 to TRBJ2-3, with TRBD1 identical over 8 bases. V lost 3 bases and J lost 6; bases outside the gene matches: 8. Germline lookup yields CDR1 MDHEN and CDR2 SYDVKM. The CDR3 loop spans 15 amino acids. Here the CDR3 DNA reads TGTGCCAGCAGTTTGGACAGGGTCCCCGGGGATACGCAGTATTTT. Protein sequence: CASSLDRVPGDTQYF.

The chain has TRBV18 and TRBJ2-1, with 9 nucleotides matching TRBD2. V gave up 3 bases and J gave up 6 bases; unmatched junction bases: 6. Germline V gene lookup returns CDR1 KGHSH and CDR2 LQKENI. There are 15 residues in the CDR3. The DNA of the CDR3 is TGTGCCAGCTCACCCGCGGGGGGGCCGGGCAATGAGCAGTTCTTC. Residues: CASSPAGGPGNEQFF. Full variable domain (remainder filled in from reference TRBV18 and TRBJ2-1): NAGVMQNPRHLVRRRGQEARLRCSPMKGHSHVYWYRQLPEEGLKFMVYLQKENIIDESGMPKERFSAEFPKEGPSILRIQQVVRGDSAAYFCASSPAGGPGNEQFFGPGTRLTVL.

V and J are TRBV5-4 and TRBJ2-5; D gene uncertain. V lost 4 bases, J lost 5 bases, and 12 bases lay in between. The germline V gene encodes CDR1 SGHNT and CDR2 YYREEE (reference sequence). This CDR3 has 13 residues. The CDR3 region is CASSPYEWETQYF. CDR3 nucleotides: TGTGCCAGCAGCCCTTACGAGTGGGAGACCCAGTACTTC.

This clone was seen a few times. V gene TRBV7-2 combines with J gene TRBJ2-7, with D possibly TRBD1 on 6 matching bases. The V and J ends lost 4 bases and 9 bases respectively, with 16 bases between them. The CDR3 is made up of 13 amino acids. Germline lookup yields CDR1 SGHTA and CDR2 FQGNSA. In DNA, the CDR3 is TGTGCCAGCAGCTCCGACAGGATGACGGGGCAGTACTTC. Protein product: CASSSDRMTGQYF.

This clone was detected a few times. CDR3 nucleotides: TGCGCCAGCAGCTTGGAGTCACCCGAGGGTCCAGAGACCCAGTACTTC. Residues: CASSLESPEGPETQYF. The V and J genes are TRBV5-1 and TRBJ2-5, with a weak D call TRBD2 (5 bases). The CDR3 consists of 16 residues. Germline values: CDR1 SGHRS, CDR2 YFSETQ. Trimming left V 0 bases short and J 4 bases short, with 16 bases between.

This clone was counted between two and nine times. The chain uses TRBV5-1 and TRBJ2-1, with D maybe TRBD1 (7 bases). This CDR3 spans 17 amino acids. Trimming removed 4 bases at V and 0 bases at J, with 17 bases between. Germline CDR1 is SGHRS and CDR2 is YFSETQ. The CDR3 region has the DNA TGCGCCAGCAGCCCAGGGGGTAGCGGAAGCTCCTACAATGAGCAGTTCTTC. It codes for CASSPGGSGSSYNEQFF.

This sequence joins TRBV7-9 and TRBJ2-1, with TRBD1 matching over 11 bases. CDR1 is SEHNR and CDR2 is FQNEAQ in the germline V gene (reference sequence). There are 14 residues in the CDR3. The trim removed 8 bases at V and 5 bases at J, leaving 5 bases unmatched. The CDR3 nucleotides are TGTGCCAGCGCGGACAGGGGGCGCAACAATGAGCAGTTCTTC. Translating gives CASADRGRNNEQFF. Filled out from reference TRBV7-9 and TRBJ2-1, the complete variable domain reads DTGVSQNPRHKITKRGQNVTFRCDPISEHNRLYWYRQTLGQGPEFLTYFQNEAQLEKSRLLSDRFSAERPKGSFSTLEIQRTEQGDSAMYLCASADRGRNNEQFFGPGTRLTVL.

V and J are TRBV10-3 and TRBJ2-7; 9 bases map to TRBD2. The V and J ends lost 6 bases and 2 bases, in that order; junction bases with no gene match: 5. The CDR3 extends over 14 amino acids. From germline, CDR1 is ENHRY and CDR2 SYGVKD. DNA for the CDR3: TGTGCCATCAGGGGGACTAGCATACCCTACGAGCAGTACTTC. This encodes CAIRGTSIPYEQYF.

As concerns this clone: This same CDR3 is encoded by further DNA sequences in the sample. The chain carries TRBV7-9 and TRBJ2-5; 7 bases are a match to TRBD1. Unmatched junction bases numbered 4, after V lost 3 bases and J lost 3 bases. CDR1 and CDR2 (germline): SEHNR, FQNEAQ (reference sequence). This CDR3 comprises 14 residues. The DNA for the CDR3 is TGTGCCAGCAGCTTGCCGGGACAGAAAGAGACCCAGTACTTC. This translates into CASSLPGQKETQYF.

This clone was found a few times. This chain uses TRBV4-2 with TRBJ1-1, with unresolved D. V was trimmed by 1 base and J by 6 bases, leaving 6 bases between them. Germline V gene sequence: CDR1 LGHNA, CDR2 YNFKEQ. The CDR3 totals 12 residues. CDR3 DNA: TGTGCCAGCAGCCAAGGCTCAGCTGAAGCTTTCTTT. Amino acid sequence: CASSQGSAEAFF.

The chain combines TRBV7-2 with TRBJ2-7; possibly TRBD2 for D (7 bases). Germline V gene data show CDR1 as SGHTA and CDR2 as FQGNSA. This CDR3 has 13 amino acids. V was clipped by 2 bases and J by 6 bases, with 11 bases between them. CDR3 nucleotide sequence: TGTGCCAGCAGCTTAAACGGGGGGCGCGAGCAGTACTTC. Protein sequence: CASSLNGGREQYF.

This clone was counted once. The V gene is TRBV7-9, the J gene TRBJ2-5; D is undetermined. Germline V lookup: CDR1 SEHNR, CDR2 FQNEAQ (reference sequence). Deletions cut 5 bases from V and 3 bases from J, with 16 bases between. The CDR3 covers 15 residues. The CDR3 sequence is CASSGLGLAEETQYF. CDR3 bases: TGTGCCAGCAGCGGATTGGGTTTAGCTGAAGAGACCCAGTACTTC.

This clone was seen only a few times. V and J are TRBV5-4 and TRBJ1-2; 7 positions match TRBD1. V was pared by 4 bases and J by 5 bases, with 5 bases of the junction left unmatched. The CDR3 sequence is 13 residues long. Germline loops: CDR1 SGHNT, CDR2 YYREEE (reference sequence). Written as DNA, the CDR3 is TGTGCCAGCAGCCGACAGGGCCCATATGGCTACACCTTC. Protein: CASSRQGPYGYTF. Supplemented by reference TRBV5-4 and TRBJ1-2, the full variable domain reads ETGVTQSPTHLIKTRGQQVTLRCSSQSGHNTVSWYQQALGQGPQFIFQYYREEENGRGNFPPRFSGLQFPNYSSELNVNALELDDSALYLCASSRQGPYGYTFGSGTRLTVV.

The chain links TRBV19 to TRBJ1-1; 7 bases are shared with TRBD1. The germline CDR1 and CDR2 sequences are LNHDA and SQIVND (reference sequence). The CDR3 spans 15 residues. Losses at the gene ends were 4 bases for V and 5 bases for J; bases not matched to a gene: 10. CDR3 loop: CASSTWTTGITEAFF. The CDR3 bases are TGTGCCAGTAGTACTTGGACGACAGGGATTACTGAAGCTTTCTTT. The full variable domain, its missing parts supplied by reference TRBV19 and TRBJ1-1, is DGGITQSPKYLFRKEGQNVTLSCEQNLNHDAMYWYRQDPGQGLRLIYYSQIVNDFQKGDIAEGYSVSREKKESFPLTVTSAQKNPTAFYLCASSTWTTGITEAFFGQGTRLTVV.

This clone was recorded a few times. V usage is TRBV28 and J usage is TRBJ2-1; 9 bases line up with TRBD1. The germline V gene encodes CDR1 MDHEN and CDR2 SYDVKM. The CDR3 has 14 residues. V was clipped by 6 bases and J by 2 bases; unmatched bases: 2. The CDR3 loop reads CASSGTGTYNEQFF. In DNA, the CDR3 is TGTGCCAGCAGCGGGACAGGGACCTACAATGAGCAGTTCTTC.

Only a few counts were recorded for this clone. The chain uses TRBV7-8 and TRBJ2-7, with a possible D match to TRBD1 (6 bases). The CDR3 consists of 16 residues. Between the trimmed V and J ends, which lost 0 bases and 2 bases, there was a span of 14 bases. Per the germline V gene, CDR1 is SGHVS and CDR2 is FQNEAQ. The CDR3 region has the DNA TGTGCCAGCAGCTTAGCCGGAGCTACAGGGACCTACGAGCAGTACTTC. Amino acids: CASSLAGATGTYEQYF.

V is TRBV7-2 and J is TRBJ2-7; no definite D call. The V end lost 5 bases, the J end lost 0 bases, and 8 bases lay between the germline ends. Germline CDR1 is SGHTA and CDR2 is FQGNSA. The CDR3 totals 13 residues. The DNA for the CDR3 is TGTGCCAGCAGCCCCGACATCTCCTACGAGCAGTACTTC. Translation: CASSPDISYEQYF. The variable domain in full, completed from reference TRBV7-2 and TRBJ2-7, reads GAGVSQSPSNKVTEKGKDVELRCDPISGHTALYWYRQSLGQGLEFLIYFQGNSAPDKSGLPSDRFSAERTGGSVSTLTIQRTQQEDSAVYLCASSPDISYEQYFGPGTRLTVT.

The chain employs TRBV7-8 and TRBJ2-7, with 8 bases aligning to TRBD1. V dropped 8 bases and J dropped 7; count of bases not matched to a gene: 13. CDR3 length: 14 residues. CDR1 and CDR2 from the germline V gene are SGHVS and FQNEAQ. CDR3 protein: CASETRTGSLEQYF. The DNA of the CDR3 is TGTGCCAGCGAAACCCGGACAGGGTCCCTAGAGCAGTACTTC.

V gene TRBV6-1 combines with J gene TRBJ1-1; perhaps TRBD1 as D (6 bases). Trimming took 4 bases from V and 0 from J, leaving 21 bases between them. The CDR3 spans 18 residues. CDR1 is MNHNS, CDR2 SASEGT, per germline. The CDR3 DNA follows: TGTGCCAGCAGTGGAGCGAGAAACCGACAGGTCATGAACACTGAAGCTTTCTTT. Encoded protein: CASSGARNRQVMNTEAFF.

This clone appeared a few times. The chain joins TRBV25-1 to TRBJ2-1, with TRBD2 as a possible D gene (5 bases). The CDR3 runs 17 residues. Germline CDR1 reads MGHDK; CDR2 reads SYGVNS. V shed 0 bases and J shed 2 bases, with 14 bases lying between them. CDR3 nucleotides: TGTGCCAGCAGTGAATATTTGGCGGGTACCACCTACAATGAGCAGTTCTTC. Amino acids: CASSEYLAGTTYNEQFF.

This clone appeared a few times. CDR3 nucleotide sequence: TGCAGCGCTGGACTTTTGAACACTGAAGCTTTCTTT. It encodes CSAGLLNTEAFF. The gene calls are TRBV29-1 and TRBJ1-1, with D hard to call. The length of the CDR3 is 12 residues. The V and J ends lost 7 bases and 0 bases respectively, with 9 bases between them. Germline assignment: CDR1 SQVTM and CDR2 ANQGSEA.

The chain uses TRBV19 and TRBJ1-1, with TRBD1 as a possible D gene (6 bases). Trimming removed 6 bases at V and 4 bases at J, with 12 bases between. Germline V CDR1 and CDR2: LNHDA, SQIVND (reference sequence). The CDR3 is made up of 13 amino acids. The CDR3 reads CASRRGQGTEAFF. In DNA, the CDR3 is TGTGCCAGTAGGCGGGGGCAGGGCACTGAAGCTTTCTTT.

V gene TRBV28 combines with J gene TRBJ2-2, with D tentatively TRBD1 (7 bases). V was trimmed by 3 bases and J by 5 bases, leaving 19 bases between them. The germline CDR1 and CDR2 sequences are MDHEN and SYDVKM. CDR3 size: 17 residues. The DNA of the CDR3 is TGTGCCAGCAGTTTCCCTAGGGGCAGGGGGAGGACCGGGGAGCTGTTTTTT. Translation gives CASSFPRGRGRTGELFF.